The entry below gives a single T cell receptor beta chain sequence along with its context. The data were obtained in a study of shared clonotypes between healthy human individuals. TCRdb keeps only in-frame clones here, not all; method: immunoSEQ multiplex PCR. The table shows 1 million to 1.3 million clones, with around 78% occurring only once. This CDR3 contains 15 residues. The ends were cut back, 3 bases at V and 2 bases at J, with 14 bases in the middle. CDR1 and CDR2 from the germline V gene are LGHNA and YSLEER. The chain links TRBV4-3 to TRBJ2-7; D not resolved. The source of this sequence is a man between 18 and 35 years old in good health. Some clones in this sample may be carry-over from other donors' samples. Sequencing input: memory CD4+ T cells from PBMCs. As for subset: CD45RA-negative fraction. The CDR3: CASSHGPSSAYEQYF. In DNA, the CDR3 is TGCGCCAGCAGCCACGGACCATCCAGTGCCTACGAGCAGTACTTC.